A selection of T cell receptor beta chains follows, all from one sample in a study of Ad26.COV2.S vaccination and SARS-CoV-2 variants. Measured with immunoSEQ multiplex PCR; TCRdb has only the in-frame clones, and not every one. The top ten hold roughly 3.9% of the sample, which has about 350,000 clones, around 90% seen once. The sample here was peripheral blood, taken after recovery from COVID-19. These receptors were taken from a human donor who had recovered from COVID-19. Each CDR3 is given with its conserved first and last residue. The D gene is left open where the match is weak. Clone size is stated in some rows and not others, as once, few, many or a class when expanded.

TRBJ2-1 | 13 | . | TRBV12-3/TRBV12-4 | . | CASSWSRDGKQFF | TGTGCCAGCAGTTGGTCTCGTGATGGTAAGCAGTTCTTC
TRBJ2-3 | 14 | . | TRBV7-2 | . | CASSLSRSTDTQYF | TGTGCCAGCAGCTTATCCAGAAGCACAGATACGCAGTATTTT
TRBJ2-2 | 14 | . | TRBV3-1/TRBV3-2 | . | CASSTIGSTGELFF | TGTGCCAGCAGCACTATAGGGTCCACCGGGGAGCTGTTTTTT
TRBJ2-3 | 13 | . | TRBV5-1 | . | CASMVGDTDTQYF | TGCGCCAGCATGGTAGGAGATACAGATACGCAGTATTTT
TRBJ1-5 | 15 | few | TRBV9 | TRBD1 | CASSVGDRDFQPQHF | TGTGCCAGCAGCGTAGGGGACAGGGATTTTCAGCCCCAGCATTTT
TRBJ2-1 | 13 | . | TRBV24-1 | TRBD1 | CATGRPGQVEQFF | TGTGCCACCGGCCGACCGGGACAGGTTGAGCAGTTCTTC
TRBJ1-2 | 15 | once | TRBV7-2 | . | CASSLNPIRGDGYTF | TGTGCCAGCAGCTTAAACCCTATTAGGGGCGATGGCTACACCTTC
TRBJ1-2 | 11 | . | TRBV21-1 | . | CASSTLAGYTF | TGTGCCAGCAGCACCCTCGCTGGCTACACCTTC
TRBJ1-5 | 15 | . | TRBV7-2 | TRBD1 | CASSGQGPGNQPQHF | TGTGCCAGCAGCGGACAGGGCCCTGGCAATCAGCCCCAGCATTTT
TRBJ2-7 | 13 | . | TRBV3-1/TRBV3-2 | TRBD2 | CASSQVGRAEQYF | TGTGCCAGCAGCCAAGTAGGGAGGGCCGAGCAGTACTTC
TRBJ1-2 | 13 | . | TRBV5-6 | . | CASSFAANYGYTF | TGTGCCAGCAGCTTTGCAGCAAACTATGGCTACACCTTC
TRBJ1-2 | 12 | . | TRBV6-2/TRBV6-3 | . | CASSYSYYGYTF | TGTGCCAGCAGTTACTCGTATTATGGCTACACCTTC
TRBJ2-5 | 14 | . | TRBV2 | . | CASSEGRGAETQYF | TGTGCCAGCAGTGAGGGCAGGGGGGCGGAGACCCAGTACTTC
TRBJ1-6 | 14 | . | TRBV27 | . | CASSLYPGGSPLHF | TGTGCCAGCAGTTTATACCCGGGAGGGTCACCCCTCCACTTT
TRBJ1-5 | 14 | once | TRBV2 | . | CASSEGWGSQPQHF | TGTGCCAGCAGTGAAGGTTGGGGAAGTCAGCCCCAGCATTTT
TRBJ2-3 | 16 | once | TRBV11-3 | . | CASSLAPAPFTDTQYF | TGTGCCAGCAGCCTTGCACCAGCACCGTTCACAGATACGCAGTATTTT
TRBJ2-7 | 14 | . | TRBV11-2 | TRBD2 | CASSIRLAMYEQYF | TGTGCCAGCAGCATAAGACTAGCAATGTACGAGCAGTACTTC
TRBJ1-1 | 13 | . | TRBV2 | . | CASSRDIFAEAFF | TGTGCCAGCAGTCGTGACATTTTCGCTGAAGCTTTCTTT
TRBJ2-3 | 18 | . | TRBV4-3 | TRBD2 | CASSQDGPSGYSTDTQYF | TGCGCCAGCAGCCAAGATGGTCCTAGCGGTTATAGCACAGATACGCAGTATTTT
TRBJ2-7 | 10 | . | TRBV6-5 | . | CASRRYEQYF | TGTGCCAGCAGACGTTACGAGCAGTACTTC
TRBJ1-2 | 14 | . | TRBV6-5 | . | CASNPGAGVEGYTF | TGTGCCAGCAACCCGGGGGCAGGGGTTGAAGGCTACACCTTC
TRBJ1-2 | 15 | . | TRBV27 | . | CASRPQPQGPYGYTF | TGTGCCAGCAGACCCCAACCTCAGGGTCCTTATGGCTACACCTTC
TRBJ1-1 | 15 | . | TRBV15 | . | CATSRAPRGDTEAFF | TGTGCCACCAGCAGAGCGCCCCGAGGGGACACTGAAGCTTTCTTT
TRBJ2-7 | 15 | . | TRBV6-5 | . | CASSLTGLGPYEQYF | TGTGCCAGCAGTCTAACAGGCTTAGGACCCTACGAGCAGTACTTC
TRBJ1-2 | 13 | . | TRBV4-1 | . | CASNTLQGDGYTF | TGCGCCAGCAACACCTTACAGGGTGACGGCTACACCTTC
TRBJ2-7 | 17 | . | TRBV7-9 | . | CASSLGGGLMISYEQYF | TGTGCCAGCAGCTTAGGCGGGGGCCTTATGATATCCTACGAGCAGTACTTC
TRBJ1-6 | 18 | . | TRBV9 | . | CASSVGGGAGEGNSPLHF | TGTGCCAGCAGCGTAGGGGGCGGGGCAGGGGAAGGGAATTCACCCCTCCACTTT
TRBJ2-4 | 15 | . | TRBV29-1 | TRBD2 | CSVAGTSGGRNIQYF | TGCAGCGTTGCCGGGACTAGCGGGGGTAGAAACATTCAGTACTTC
TRBJ2-3 | 10 | . | TRBV2 | . | CASLRGTQYF | TGTGCCAGCCTACGAGGTACGCAGTATTTT
TRBJ1-2 | 14 | once | TRBV18 | . | CASSPPGQNYGYTF | TGTGCCAGCTCACCCCCAGGTCAAAACTATGGCTACACCTTC
TRBJ1-1 | 14 | . | TRBV7-6 | . | CASSLEGLDTEAFF | TGTGCCAGCAGCTTAGAAGGGCTAGACACTGAAGCTTTCTTT
TRBJ1-2 | 14 | . | TRBV10-3 | TRBD1 | CAISETGAPLGYTF | TGTGCCATCAGTGAAACAGGGGCCCCTCTTGGCTACACCTTC
TRBJ1-4 | 14 | . | TRBV25-1 | . | CASTTFGPEEKLFF | TGTGCCAGCACCACCTTTGGACCTGAGGAAAAACTGTTTTTT
TRBJ1-6 | 13 | . | TRBV13 | . | CASRYALGSPLHF | TGTGCCAGCAGGTACGCCTTGGGGTCACCCCTCCACTTT
TRBJ1-5 | 13 | few | TRBV6-6 | . | CASSPRVDQPQHF | TGTGCCAGCAGTCCCAGGGTCGATCAGCCCCAGCATTTT
TRBJ1-1 | 14 | . | TRBV2 | . | CASSDRGTGGEAFF | TGTGCCAGCAGTGATCGAGGCACCGGGGGTGAAGCTTTCTTT
TRBJ2-5 | 15 | . | TRBV7-2 | TRBD2 | CVSSLAGLASETQYF | TGTGTCAGCAGCTTAGCGGGACTAGCGAGTGAGACCCAGTACTTC
TRBJ1-6 | 15 | . | TRBV6-5 | . | CASSLVTVYNSPLHF | TGTGCCAGCAGTCTCGTTACAGTTTATAATTCACCCCTCCACTTT
TRBJ1-2 | 10 | once | TRBV9 | TRBD1 | CASSGDRPSF | TGTGCCAGCAGCGGGGACAGGCCCTCTTTC
TRBJ2-3 | 15 | . | TRBV4-3 | . | CASSLFTGITDTQYF | TGCGCCAGCAGCCTTTTCACGGGAATCACAGATACGCAGTATTTT
TRBJ2-5 | 15 | . | TRBV5-8 | . | CASSLRPSVQETQYF | TGTGCCAGCAGCTTAAGACCTAGCGTGCAAGAGACCCAGTACTTC
TRBJ2-7 | 14 | . | TRBV7-9 | TRBD1 | CASSHRDRGHEQYF | TGTGCCAGCAGCCACCGGGACAGGGGTCACGAGCAGTACTTC
TRBJ1-6 | 14 | . | TRBV5-1 | . | CASSLFTYNSPLHF | TGCGCCAGCAGCTTGTTTACTTATAATTCACCCCTCCACTTT
TRBJ2-3 | 12 | . | TRBV9 | . | CASSVEGATEYF | TGTGCCAGCAGCGTAGAAGGGGCTACGGAGTATTTT
TRBJ1-2 | 14 | . | TRBV5-4 | . | CASSLGGSDYGYTF | TGTGCCAGCAGCTTGGGGGGCTCAGACTATGGCTACACCTTC
TRBJ1-5 | 19 | . | TRBV28 | . | CASSVQPGTRTYSNQPQHF | TGTGCCAGCAGTGTACAACCCGGGACGCGGACGTATAGCAATCAGCCCCAGCATTTT
TRBJ1-2 | 16 | once | TRBV7-2 | TRBD1 | CASSLGQGVGVYGYTF | TGTGCCAGCAGCCTCGGACAGGGGGTTGGTGTCTATGGCTACACCTTC
TRBJ1-2 | 14 | . | TRBV5-6 | . | CASSLVREEYGYTF | TGTGCCAGCAGCTTGGTCAGGGAGGAATATGGCTACACCTTC
TRBJ1-2 | 13 | . | TRBV5-1 | TRBD1 | CASSYRGSYGYTF | TGCGCCAGCAGCTACAGGGGGAGCTATGGCTACACCTTC
TRBJ1-1 | 13 | . | TRBV6-5 | . | CASSRGVNTEAFF | TGTGCCAGCAGTCGAGGAGTGAACACTGAAGCTTTCTTT